These 3 T cell receptor beta chains came from one sample sequenced in a study of shared clonotypes between healthy human individuals. Generated by immunoSEQ multiplex PCR, the TCRdb table keeps only in-frame clones and is missing some. The sample holds some 500,000 clones, around 95% seen once. Source material: naive CD4+ T cells sorted from blood. Stated subset: CD45RA+ positively selected. These receptors came from a woman in her thirties in good health.

The genes are TRBV2 and TRBJ2-1; D might be TRBD2 (5 bases). Trimming took off 6 bases at V and 9 bases at J, with 12 bases between the two ends. Germline-derived CDR1 and CDR2 are SNHLY and FYNNEI. This CDR3 has 12 amino acids. CDR3 loop: CASREVGSEQFF. The CDR3 DNA is TGTGCCAGCAGGGAGGTAGGCTCTGAGCAGTTCTTC.

The V gene is TRBV7-2, the J gene TRBJ1-1, with 9 bases matching TRBD1. The CDR3 is 16 residues long. Trimming removed 9 bases from V and 1 base from J; junction bases left unmatched: 12. Looked up from germline, CDR1 is SGHTA and CDR2 is FQGNSA. The CDR3 spells CARPNKVQGANTEAFF. In nucleotides, the CDR3 is TGTGCCAGACCGAATAAGGTACAGGGGGCGAACACTGAAGCTTTCTTT.

The chain combines TRBV27 with TRBJ2-7; TRBD2 matches 9 bases. This CDR3 has 17 residues. Trimming removed 3 bases from V and 3 bases from J; junction bases left unmatched: 12. The germline V gene has CDR1 MNHEY and CDR2 SMNVEV (reference sequence). The CDR3 nucleotides are TGTGCCAGCAGTTTGAACCTAGCGGGACTTACGATCTACGAGCAGTACTTC. Protein: CASSLNLAGLTIYEQYF.